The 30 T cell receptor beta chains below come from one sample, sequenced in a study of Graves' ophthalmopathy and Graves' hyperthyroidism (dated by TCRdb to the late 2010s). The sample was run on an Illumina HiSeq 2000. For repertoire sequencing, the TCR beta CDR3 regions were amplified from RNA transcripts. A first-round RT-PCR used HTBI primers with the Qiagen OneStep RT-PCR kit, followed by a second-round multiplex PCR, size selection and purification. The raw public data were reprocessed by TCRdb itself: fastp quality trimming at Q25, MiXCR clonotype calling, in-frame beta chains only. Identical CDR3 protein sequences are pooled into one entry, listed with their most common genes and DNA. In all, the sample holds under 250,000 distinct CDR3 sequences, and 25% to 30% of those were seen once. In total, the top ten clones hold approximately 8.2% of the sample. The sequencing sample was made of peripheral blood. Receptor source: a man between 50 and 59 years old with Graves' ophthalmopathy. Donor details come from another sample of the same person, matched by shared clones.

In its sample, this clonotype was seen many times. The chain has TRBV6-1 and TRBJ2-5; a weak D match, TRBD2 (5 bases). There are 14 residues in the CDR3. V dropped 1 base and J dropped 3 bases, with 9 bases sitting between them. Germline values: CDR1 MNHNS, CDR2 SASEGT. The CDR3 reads CASSEVRVEETQYF. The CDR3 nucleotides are TGTGCCAGCAGTGAAGTGAGGGTGGAAGAGACCCAGTACTTC.

Written as DNA, the CDR3 is TGTGCCAGCCAGATCTCCGCGGGAAAGTACCACGAGCAGTACTTC. Its translation is CASQISAGKYHEQYF. The chain combines TRBV6-1 with TRBJ2-7; weak D call: TRBD2 (6 bases). CDR3 length equals 15 residues. The V end was cut by 8 bases, the J end by 5 bases, with 22 bases between. Germline-derived CDR1 and CDR2 are MNHNS and SASEGT.

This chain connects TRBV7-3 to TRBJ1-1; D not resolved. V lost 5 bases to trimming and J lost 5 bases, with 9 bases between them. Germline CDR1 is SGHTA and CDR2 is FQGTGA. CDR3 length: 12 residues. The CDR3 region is CASSGRGTEAFF. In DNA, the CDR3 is TGTGCCAGCAGCGGCAGAGGGACTGAAGCTTTCTTT.

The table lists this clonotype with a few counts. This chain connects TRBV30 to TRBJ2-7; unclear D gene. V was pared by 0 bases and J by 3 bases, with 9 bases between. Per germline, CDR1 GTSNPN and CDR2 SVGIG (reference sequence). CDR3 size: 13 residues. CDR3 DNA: TGTGCCTGGAGTGTCGAGACTGACTACGAGCAGTACTTC. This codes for CAWSVETDYEQYF.

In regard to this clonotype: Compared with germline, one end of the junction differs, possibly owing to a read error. The CDR3 spells CASSPRVGLTEASF. DNA of the CDR3: TGTGCCAGCAGTCCGAGGGTTGGGCTGACTGAAGCCTCCTTT. The rearrangement joins TRBV28 to TRBJ1-1; D ambiguous. This CDR3 is 14 amino acids long. Germline lookup yields CDR1 MDHEN and CDR2 SYDVKM.

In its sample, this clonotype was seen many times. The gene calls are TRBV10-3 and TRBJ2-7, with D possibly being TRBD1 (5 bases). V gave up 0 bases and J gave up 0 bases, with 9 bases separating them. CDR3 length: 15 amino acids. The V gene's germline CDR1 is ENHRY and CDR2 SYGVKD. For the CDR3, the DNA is TGTGCCATCAGTGAGTCGGGTACAGGCTCCTACGAGCAGTACTTC. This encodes CAISESGTGSYEQYF.

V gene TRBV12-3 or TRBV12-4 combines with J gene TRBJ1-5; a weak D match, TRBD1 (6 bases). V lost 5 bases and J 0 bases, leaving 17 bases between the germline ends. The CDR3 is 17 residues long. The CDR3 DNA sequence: TGTGCCAGCAGTCATGGGGATACAGGGACTAGCAATCAGCCCCAGCATTTT. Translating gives CASSHGDTGTSNQPQHF.

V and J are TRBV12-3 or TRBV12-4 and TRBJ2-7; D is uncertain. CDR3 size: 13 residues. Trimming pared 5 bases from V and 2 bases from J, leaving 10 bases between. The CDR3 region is CASSRIGTYEQYF. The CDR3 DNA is TGTGCCAGCAGTCGTATTGGTACCTACGAGCAGTACTTC.

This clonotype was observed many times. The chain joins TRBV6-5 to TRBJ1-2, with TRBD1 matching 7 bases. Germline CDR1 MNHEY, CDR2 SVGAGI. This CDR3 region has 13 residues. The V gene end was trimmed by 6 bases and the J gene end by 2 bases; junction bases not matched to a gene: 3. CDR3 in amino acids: CASSLQGNYGYTF. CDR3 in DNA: TGTGCCAGCAGCCTACAGGGGAACTATGGCTACACCTTC.

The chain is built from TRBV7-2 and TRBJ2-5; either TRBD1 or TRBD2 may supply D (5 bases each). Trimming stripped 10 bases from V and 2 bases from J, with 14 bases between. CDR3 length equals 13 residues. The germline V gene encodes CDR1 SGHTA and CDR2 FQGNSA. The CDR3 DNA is TGTGCCACGGGATACAGGACACAAGAGACCCAGTACTTC. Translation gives CATGYRTQETQYF.

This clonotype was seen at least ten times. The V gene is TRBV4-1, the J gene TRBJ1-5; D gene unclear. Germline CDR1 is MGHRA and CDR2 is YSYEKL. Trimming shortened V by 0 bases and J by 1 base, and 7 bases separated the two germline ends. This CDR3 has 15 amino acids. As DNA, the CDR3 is TGCGCCAGCAGCCAAGATTTGAGGAGCAATCAGCCCCAGCATTTT. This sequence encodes CASSQDLRSNQPQHF.

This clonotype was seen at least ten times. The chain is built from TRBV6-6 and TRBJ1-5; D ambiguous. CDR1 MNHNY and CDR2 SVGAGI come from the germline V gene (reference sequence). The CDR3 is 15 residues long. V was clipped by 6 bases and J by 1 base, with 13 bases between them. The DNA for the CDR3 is TGTGCCAGCAGATACGGAATGGAGAGCAATCAGCCCCAGCATTTT. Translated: CASRYGMESNQPQHF.

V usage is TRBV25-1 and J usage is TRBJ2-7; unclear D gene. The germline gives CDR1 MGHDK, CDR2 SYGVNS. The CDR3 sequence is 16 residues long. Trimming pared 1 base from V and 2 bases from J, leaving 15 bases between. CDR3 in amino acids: CASSESRTLSPYEQYF. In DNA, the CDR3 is TGTGCCAGCAGTGAATCGAGGACCCTAAGCCCCTACGAGCAGTACTTC.

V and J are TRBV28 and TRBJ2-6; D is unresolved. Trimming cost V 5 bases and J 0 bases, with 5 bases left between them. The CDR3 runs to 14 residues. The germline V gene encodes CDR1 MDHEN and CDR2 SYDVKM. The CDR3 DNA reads TGTGCCAGCAGTGGTCGCTCTGGGGCCAACGTCCTGACTTTC. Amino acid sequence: CASSGRSGANVLTF.

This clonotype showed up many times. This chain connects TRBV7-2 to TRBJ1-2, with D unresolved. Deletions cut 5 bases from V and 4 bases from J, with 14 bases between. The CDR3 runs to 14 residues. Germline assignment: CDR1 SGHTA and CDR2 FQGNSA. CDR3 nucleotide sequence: TGTGCCAGCAGCGATGGCGGAGTGAGCTATGGCTACACCTTC. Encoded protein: CASSDGGVSYGYTF.

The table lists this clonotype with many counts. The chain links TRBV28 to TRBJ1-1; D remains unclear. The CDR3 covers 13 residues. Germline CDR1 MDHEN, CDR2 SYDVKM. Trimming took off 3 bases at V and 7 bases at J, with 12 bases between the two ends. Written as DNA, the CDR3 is TGTGCCAGCAGTTTTACACTGCAGGTTGAAGCTTTCTTT. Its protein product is CASSFTLQVEAFF.

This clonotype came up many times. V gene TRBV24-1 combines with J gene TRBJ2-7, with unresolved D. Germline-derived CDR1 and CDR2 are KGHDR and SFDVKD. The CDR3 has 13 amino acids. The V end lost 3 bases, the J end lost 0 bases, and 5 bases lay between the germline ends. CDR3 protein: CATSDPNSYEQYF. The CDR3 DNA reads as TGTGCCACCAGTGATCCGAACTCCTACGAGCAGTACTTC.

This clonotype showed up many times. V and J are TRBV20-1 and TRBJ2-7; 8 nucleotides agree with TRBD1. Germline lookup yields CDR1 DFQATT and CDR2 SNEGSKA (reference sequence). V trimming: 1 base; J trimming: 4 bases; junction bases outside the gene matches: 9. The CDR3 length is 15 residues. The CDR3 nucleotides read TGCAGTGCTAGAGTGTCGGGACAGGTACCTTACGAGCAGTACTTC. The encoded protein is CSARVSGQVPYEQYF.

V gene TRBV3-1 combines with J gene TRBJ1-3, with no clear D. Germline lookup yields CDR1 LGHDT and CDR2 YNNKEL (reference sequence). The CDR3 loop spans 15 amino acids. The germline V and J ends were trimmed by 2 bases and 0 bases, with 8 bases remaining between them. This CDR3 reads CASSQKTNSGNTIYF. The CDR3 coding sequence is TGTGCCAGCAGCCAAAAGACAAACTCTGGAAACACCATATATTTT.

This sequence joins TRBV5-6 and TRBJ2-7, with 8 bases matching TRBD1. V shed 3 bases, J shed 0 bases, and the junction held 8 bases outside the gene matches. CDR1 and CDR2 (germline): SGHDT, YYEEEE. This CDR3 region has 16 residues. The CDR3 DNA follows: TGTGCCAGCAGCTCACGCCGGGACAGGCTCTCCTACGAGCAGTACTTC. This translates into CASSSRRDRLSYEQYF.

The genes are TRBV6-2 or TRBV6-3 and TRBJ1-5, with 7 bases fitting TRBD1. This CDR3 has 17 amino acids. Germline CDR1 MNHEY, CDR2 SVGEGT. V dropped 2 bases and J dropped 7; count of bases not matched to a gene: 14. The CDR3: CASSYAGDSGRRQPQHF. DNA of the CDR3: TGTGCCAGCAGTTACGCCGGGGACAGCGGACGAAGGCAGCCCCAGCATTTT.

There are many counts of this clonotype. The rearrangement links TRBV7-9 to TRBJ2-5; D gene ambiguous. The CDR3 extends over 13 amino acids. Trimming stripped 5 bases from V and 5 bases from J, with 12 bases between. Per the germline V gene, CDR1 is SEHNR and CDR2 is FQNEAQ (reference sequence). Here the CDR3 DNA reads TGTGCCAGCAGCCCCATCGACGGTGAGACCCAGTACTTC. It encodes CASSPIDGETQYF.

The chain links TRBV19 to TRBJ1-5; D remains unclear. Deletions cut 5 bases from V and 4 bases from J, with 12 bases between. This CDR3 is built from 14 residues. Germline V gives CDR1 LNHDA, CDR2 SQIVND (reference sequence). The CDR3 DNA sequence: TGTGCCAGTAGTGAGGTGAACAGAAATCAGCCCCAGCATTTT. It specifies CASSEVNRNQPQHF.

CDR3 sequence: CASSSILSYQETQYF. For the CDR3, the DNA is TGCGCCAGCAGTTCAATCCTCTCGTACCAAGAGACCCAGTACTTC. The J gene is TRBJ2-5, the V gene TRBV4-3; D not resolved. V dropped 6 bases and J dropped 0 bases, with 14 bases sitting between them. Germline V gene data show CDR1 as LGHNA and CDR2 as YSLEER. The CDR3 has 15 amino acids.

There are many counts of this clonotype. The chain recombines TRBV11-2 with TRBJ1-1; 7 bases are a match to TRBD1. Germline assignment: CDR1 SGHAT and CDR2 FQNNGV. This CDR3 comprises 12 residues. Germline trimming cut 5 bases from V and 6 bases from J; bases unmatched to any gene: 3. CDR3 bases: TGTGCCAGCAGCACTACAGGGGCTGAAGCTTTCTTT. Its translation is CASSTTGAEAFF.

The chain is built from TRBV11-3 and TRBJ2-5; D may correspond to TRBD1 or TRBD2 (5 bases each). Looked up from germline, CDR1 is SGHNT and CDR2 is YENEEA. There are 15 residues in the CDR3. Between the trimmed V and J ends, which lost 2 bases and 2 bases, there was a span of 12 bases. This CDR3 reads CASSLRGVGQETQYF. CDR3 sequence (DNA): TGTGCCAGCAGCTTACGGGGCGTGGGACAAGAGACCCAGTACTTC. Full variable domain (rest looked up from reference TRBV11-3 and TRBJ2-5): EAGVVQSPRYKIIEKKQPVAFWCNPISGHNTLYWYLQNLGQGPELLIRYENEEAVDDSQLPKDRFSAERLKGVDSTLKIQPAELGDSAVYLCASSLRGVGQETQYFGPGTRLLVL.

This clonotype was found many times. The CDR3 nucleotides are TGTGCTAGTGGTTTAGCCAGGGCCTTCTCCTACGAGCAGTACTTC. This codes for CASGLARAFSYEQYF. The rearrangement uses TRBV12-5 and TRBJ2-7; D possibly corresponds to TRBD1 (5 bases). CDR3 size: 15 residues. The germline gives CDR1 LGHNT, CDR2 FRNRAP. Trimming pared 3 bases from V and 0 bases from J, leaving 12 bases between.

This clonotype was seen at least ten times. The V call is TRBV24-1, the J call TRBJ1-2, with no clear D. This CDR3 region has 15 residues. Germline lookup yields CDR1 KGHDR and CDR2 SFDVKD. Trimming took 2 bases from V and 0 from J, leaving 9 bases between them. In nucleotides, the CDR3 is TGTGCCACCAGTGATTCCGACCCAGCTAACTATGGCTACACCTTC. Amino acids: CATSDSDPANYGYTF.

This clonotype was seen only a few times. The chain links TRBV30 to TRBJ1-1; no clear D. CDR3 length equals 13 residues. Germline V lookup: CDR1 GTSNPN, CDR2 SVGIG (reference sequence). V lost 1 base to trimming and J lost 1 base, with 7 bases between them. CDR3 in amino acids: CAWSDMGNTEAFF. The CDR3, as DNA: TGTGCCTGGAGTGATATGGGGAACACTGAAGCTTTCTTT. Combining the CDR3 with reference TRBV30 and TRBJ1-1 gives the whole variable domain SQTIHQWPATLVQPVGSPLSLECTVEGTSNPNLYWYRQAAGRGLQLLFYSVGIGQISSEVPQNLSASRPQDRQFILSSKKLLLSDSGFYLCAWSDMGNTEAFFGQGTRLTVV.

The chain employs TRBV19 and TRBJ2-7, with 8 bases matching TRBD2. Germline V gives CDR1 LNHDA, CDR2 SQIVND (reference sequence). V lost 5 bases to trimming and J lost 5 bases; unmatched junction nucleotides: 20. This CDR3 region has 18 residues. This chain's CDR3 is CASSASGFLVGSRNEQYF. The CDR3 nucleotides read TGTGCCAGTAGTGCTAGCGGGTTCCTAGTGGGGAGTCGGAACGAGCAGTACTTC.